This T cell receptor beta chain was recorded in a study of identical twins. Unique molecular identifiers were present on the cDNA, and a universal primer site came from template switching. TCRdb recomputed calls from the 5' RACE reads with MiXCR, one row per CDR3 protein. This table has around 450,000 distinct CDR3 sequences, 14% appearing once. The V and J ends lost 5 bases and 5 bases respectively, with 16 bases between them. The length of the CDR3 is 15 residues. Germline assignment: CDR1 KGHDR and CDR2 SFDVKD. A further study also used this sample, focusing on yellow fever vaccine responses in identical twins.

The receptor was isolated from a woman aged 18 to 35 in good health. Material for sequencing was CD4+ T cells sorted from blood. This chain links TRBV24-1 with TRBJ2-3; maybe TRBD1 (8 bases). The CDR3 DNA sequence: TGTGCCACCAGTGTCACAGGGGGGGGGCTAGATACGCAGTATTTT. This encodes CATSVTGGGLDTQYF.